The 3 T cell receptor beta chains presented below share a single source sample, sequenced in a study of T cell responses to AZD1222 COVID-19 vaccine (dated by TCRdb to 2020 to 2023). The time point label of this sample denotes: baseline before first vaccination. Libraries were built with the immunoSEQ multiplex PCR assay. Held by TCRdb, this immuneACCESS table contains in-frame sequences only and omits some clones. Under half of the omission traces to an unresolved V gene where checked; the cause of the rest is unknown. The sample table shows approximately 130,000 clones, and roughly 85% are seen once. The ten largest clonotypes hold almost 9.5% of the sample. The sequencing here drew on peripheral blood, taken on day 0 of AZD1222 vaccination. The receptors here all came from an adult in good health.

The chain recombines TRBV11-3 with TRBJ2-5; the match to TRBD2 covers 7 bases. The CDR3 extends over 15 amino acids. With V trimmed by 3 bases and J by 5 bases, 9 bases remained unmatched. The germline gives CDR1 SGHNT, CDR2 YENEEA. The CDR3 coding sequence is TGTGCCAGCAGCTTTTTGCGGGAGAGTCTGGAGACCCAGTACTTC. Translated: CASSFLRESLETQYF.

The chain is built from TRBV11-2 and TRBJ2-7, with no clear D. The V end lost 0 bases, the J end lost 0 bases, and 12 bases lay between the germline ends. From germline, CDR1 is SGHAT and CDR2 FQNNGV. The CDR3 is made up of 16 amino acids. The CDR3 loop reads CASSLDLRLSSYEQYF. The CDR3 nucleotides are TGTGCCAGCAGCTTAGATCTAAGGTTAAGCTCCTACGAGCAGTACTTC.

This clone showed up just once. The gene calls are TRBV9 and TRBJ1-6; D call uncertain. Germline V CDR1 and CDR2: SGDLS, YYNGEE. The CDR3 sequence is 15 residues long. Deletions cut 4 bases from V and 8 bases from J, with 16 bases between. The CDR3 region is CASSTPAAGDSPLHF. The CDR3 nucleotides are TGTGCCAGCAGCACCCCGGCGGCCGGGGATTCACCCCTCCACTTT.